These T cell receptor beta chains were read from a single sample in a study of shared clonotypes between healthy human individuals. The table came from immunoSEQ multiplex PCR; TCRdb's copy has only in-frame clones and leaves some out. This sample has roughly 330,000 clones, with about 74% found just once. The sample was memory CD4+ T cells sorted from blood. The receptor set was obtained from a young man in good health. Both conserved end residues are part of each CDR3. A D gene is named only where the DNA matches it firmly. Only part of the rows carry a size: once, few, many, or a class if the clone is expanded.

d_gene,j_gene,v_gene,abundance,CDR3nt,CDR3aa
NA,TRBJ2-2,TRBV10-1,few,TGCGCCAGCATGGACAAAGAGACCGGGGAGCTGTTTTTT,CASMDKETGELFF
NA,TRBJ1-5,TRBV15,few,TGTGCCACCAGCAGAGATCTTAGGGCTAGCAATCAGCCCCAGCATTTT,CATSRDLRASNQPQHF
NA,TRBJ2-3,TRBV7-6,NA,TGTGCCAGCAGCTTTTTTGGTCGGAGCCTTAGCACAGATACGCAGTATTTT,CASSFFGRSLSTDTQYF
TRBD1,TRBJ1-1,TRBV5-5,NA,TGTGCCAGCAGCTTGGGGGACAGGTTCGGCACTGAAGCTTTCTTT,CASSLGDRFGTEAFF
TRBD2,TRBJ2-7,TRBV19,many,TGTGCCAGTAGACTAGCGGGAGCCCACGAGCAGTACTTC,CASRLAGAHEQYF
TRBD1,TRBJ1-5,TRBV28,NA,TGTGCCAGCAGTCCACCCCCCTGGCGACAGGGGCCGAACAATCAGCCCCAGCATTTT,CASSPPPWRQGPNNQPQHF
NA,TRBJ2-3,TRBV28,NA,TGTGCCAGCAGTTTGACTATTGGTACGCAGTATTTT,CASSLTIGTQYF
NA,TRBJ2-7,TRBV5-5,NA,TGTGCCAGCAGCTTACAGGGATCCTACGAGCAGTACTTC,CASSLQGSYEQYF
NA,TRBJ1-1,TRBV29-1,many,TGCAGCGTTGAGCGGGACATAATTATTGAAGGTTTCTTT,CSVERDIIIEGFF
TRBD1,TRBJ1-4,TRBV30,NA,TGTGCCTGGAGACCTCCGGGACAGGGTGGTGAAAAACTGTTTTTT,CAWRPPGQGGEKLFF
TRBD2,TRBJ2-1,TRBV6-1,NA,TGTGCCAGCAGAGGACTAGCGGGAATCGCGTTCTTC,CASRGLAGIAFF
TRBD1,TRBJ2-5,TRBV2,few,TGTGCCAGCAGTGTGGGCAGGGGGCGCGAGACCCAGTACTTC,CASSVGRGRETQYF
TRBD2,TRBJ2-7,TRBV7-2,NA,TGTGCCAGCAGCCCGACTAGCGGGAGCTCCGAGCAGTACTTC,CASSPTSGSSEQYF
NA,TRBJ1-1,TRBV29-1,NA,TGCAGCGTTGAAAGGCAGTCGACTGAAGCTTTCTTT,CSVERQSTEAFF
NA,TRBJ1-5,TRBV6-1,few,TGTGCCAGCAGTGGGGGGGGCGCTGGGAATCAGCCCCAGCATTTT,CASSGGGAGNQPQHF
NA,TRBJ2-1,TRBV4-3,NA,TGCGCCAGCAGCCAAGATTGGGCCGGGCCTGGGACTTACAATGAGCAGTTCTTC,CASSQDWAGPGTYNEQFF
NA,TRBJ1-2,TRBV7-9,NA,TGTGCCAGCAGCTTAGGTTTCCGTGGACGAGACTACACCTTC,CASSLGFRGRDYTF
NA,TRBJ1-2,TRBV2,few,TGTGCCAGCCTTCGGACAGTTCTCTATGGCTACACCTTC,CASLRTVLYGYTF
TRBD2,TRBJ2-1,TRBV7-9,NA,TGTGCCAGCAGCTTAGTATTGAAGGCGGGAGCGGTCAATGAGCAGTTCTTC,CASSLVLKAGAVNEQFF
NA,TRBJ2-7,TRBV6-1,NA,TGTGCCAGCAGTGTCTTGGCGGGCGGCTACTACGAGCAGTACTTC,CASSVLAGGYYEQYF
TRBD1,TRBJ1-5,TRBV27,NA,TGTGCCAGCAGCTCGGACAGGGCTTTGGGTCAGCCCCAGCATTTT,CASSSDRALGQPQHF
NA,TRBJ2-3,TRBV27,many,TGTGCCAGCAGTTTCCACAGGGCGAACACAGATACGCAGTATTTT,CASSFHRANTDTQYF
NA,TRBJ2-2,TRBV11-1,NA,TGTGCCAGCAGGATATCCACTAGGGATACCGGGGAGCTGTTTTTT,CASRISTRDTGELFF
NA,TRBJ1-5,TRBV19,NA,TGTGCCAGTAGTATAGTGGCCGGAGGGGATCAGCCCCAGCATTTT,CASSIVAGGDQPQHF
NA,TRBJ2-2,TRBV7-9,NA,TGTGCCAGCAGCTTAAAGCAGAACACCGGGGAGCTGTTTTTT,CASSLKQNTGELFF
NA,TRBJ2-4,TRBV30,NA,TGTGCCTGGAGGACAGGACTAAACATTCAGTACTTC,CAWRTGLNIQYF
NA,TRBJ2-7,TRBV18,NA,TGTGCCAGCTCACCAGTCGGCTCCTACGAGCAGTACTTC,CASSPVGSYEQYF
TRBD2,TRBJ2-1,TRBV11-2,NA,TGTGCCAGCAGCTTAATGACTAGCGGGAGATACAATGAGCAGTTCTTC,CASSLMTSGRYNEQFF
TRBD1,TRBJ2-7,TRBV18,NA,TGTGCCAGCTCACCACCGGGGACAGGGCCAGAAGAGCAGTACTTC,CASSPPGTGPEEQYF
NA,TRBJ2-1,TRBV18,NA,TGTGCCAGCTCACCGGTGGGCAGTTTGAATGAGCAGTTCTTC,CASSPVGSLNEQFF
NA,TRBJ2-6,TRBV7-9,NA,TGTGCCAGCAGCCCCGACCCAGGGGCTGGGGCCAACGTCCTGACTTTC,CASSPDPGAGANVLTF
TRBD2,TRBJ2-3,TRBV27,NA,TGTGCCAGCAGTTTAGGTAGCGGGAGTGGGACAGATACGCAGTATTTT,CASSLGSGSGTDTQYF
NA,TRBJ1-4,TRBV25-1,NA,TGTGCCAGCAGTGATAACTGGGGTAGTAGTGAAAAACTGTTTTTT,CASSDNWGSSEKLFF
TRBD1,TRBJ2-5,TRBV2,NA,TGTGCCAGCAGTGAAGACTCAGGGGGCGAGGGGACCCAGTACTTC,CASSEDSGGEGTQYF
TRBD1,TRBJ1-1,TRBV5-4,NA,TGTGCCAGCAGCTCCCGGAGGACAGGCCTGAACACTGAAGCTTTCTTT,CASSSRRTGLNTEAFF
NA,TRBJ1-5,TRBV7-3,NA,TGTGCCAGCAGCCCCGACCGGGTTCAGCCCCAGCATTTT,CASSPDRVQPQHF
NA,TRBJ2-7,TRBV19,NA,TGTGCCAGTAGTATTCCAGGGTTGCCCTACGAGCAGTACTTC,CASSIPGLPYEQYF
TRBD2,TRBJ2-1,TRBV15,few,TGTGCCACCAGCAGAGATTTACTAGCGAGCTACAATGAGCAGTTCTTC,CATSRDLLASYNEQFF
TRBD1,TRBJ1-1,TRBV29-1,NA,TGCAGCGTTGGACAGGGGAGTTACACTGAAGCTTTCTTT,CSVGQGSYTEAFF
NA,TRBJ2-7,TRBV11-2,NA,TGTGCCAGCAGCTTGAGCGCGTTCTACGAGCAGTACTTC,CASSLSAFYEQYF
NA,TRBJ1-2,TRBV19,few,TGTGCCAGTAGTATTACAGCAGCTTATGGCTACACCTTC,CASSITAAYGYTF
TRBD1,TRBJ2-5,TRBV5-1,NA,TGCGCCAGCAGCAAGACAGGGGGCGAGGTGCGGGAGACCCAGTACTTC,CASSKTGGEVRETQYF